What follows are 6 T cell receptor beta chains derived from one specimen sequenced in a study of blood T cell repertoires in COVID-19. The method was immunoSEQ multiplex PCR; TCRdb's version includes in-frame clones alone and lacks a portion of them. The sample consists of 60,000 to 90,000 clones, approximately 79% of them appearing once. Sequenced input: peripheral blood. These receptors were taken from a human donor with acute or convalescent COVID-19. The donor label of this sample is uncertain.

A few counts support this clone. The V gene is TRBV6-5, the J gene TRBJ2-2; a possible D gene is TRBD1 (6 bases). Deletions cut 6 bases from V and 3 bases from J, with 11 bases between. This CDR3 region has 14 residues. Germline values: CDR1 MNHEY, CDR2 SVGAGI. The CDR3 here is CASRGEGDTGELFF. CDR3 nucleotides: TGTGCCAGCAGGGGTGAGGGGGACACCGGGGAGCTGTTTTTT.

This clone turned up a few times. The chain has TRBV6-5 and TRBJ2-5; D is possibly TRBD2 (6 bases). Germline CDR1 is MNHEY and CDR2 is SVGAGI. The V and J ends lost 6 bases and 3 bases respectively, with 17 bases between them. This CDR3 has 15 residues. CDR3 DNA sequence: TGTGCCAGCAGCTCAGACCGGGGGTGGAAAGAGACCCAGTACTTC. Translated, it gives CASSSDRGWKETQYF.

The J gene is TRBJ2-7, the V gene TRBV6-5, with 10 bases identical to TRBD1. V lost 6 bases and J lost 2; bases outside the gene matches: 7. The V gene's germline CDR1 is MNHEY and CDR2 SVGAGI. CDR3 length equals 15 residues. This CDR3 is CASSTGTGVPYEQYV. The CDR3 coding sequence is TGTGCCAGCAGCACCGGGACAGGGGTCCCCTACGAGCAGTACGTC.

The chain employs TRBV28 and TRBJ1-3, with 8 nucleotides matching TRBD1. Trimming took 2 bases from V and 3 from J; bases not matched to a gene: 6. In germline, CDR1 is MDHEN, CDR2 SYDVKM. The CDR3 is 16 amino acids. CDR3 bases: TGTGCCAGCAGTTTAGGTGGACAGGGTGGTGGAAACACCATATATTTT. This gives the protein CASSLGGQGGGNTIYF. The full variable domain, its missing parts supplied by reference TRBV28 and TRBJ1-3, is DVKVTQSSRYLVKRTGEKVFLECVQDMDHENMFWYRQDPGLGLRLIYFSYDVKMKEKGDIPEGYSVSREKKERFSLILESASTNQTSMYLCASSLGGQGGGNTIYFGEGSWLTVV.

This clone was seen a single time. The V call is TRBV23-1, the J call TRBJ2-1; unclear D gene. TRBV23-1 is marked as an open reading frame, function uncertain. This CDR3 contains 17 residues. V lost 0 bases and J 0 bases, leaving 12 bases between the germline ends. For the CDR3, the DNA is TGCGCCAGCAGTCAATCAGGTGGGCTGAACTCCTACAATGAGCAGTTCTTC. Its translation: CASSQSGGLNSYNEQFF.

The V call is TRBV4-2, the J call TRBJ1-2, with D possibly matching TRBD1 (5 bases). Looked up from germline, CDR1 is LGHNA and CDR2 is YNFKEQ. The CDR3 runs to 15 residues. The V end lost 3 bases, the J end lost 8 bases, and 19 bases lay between the germline ends. The CDR3, as DNA: TGTGCCAGCAGCCATCCTGGGGCCGTATCGAGGGGCTACACCTTC. Translated: CASSHPGAVSRGYTF.